These 20 T cell receptor beta chains originate from one sample sequenced in a study of CD4 T cells in relation to SARS-CoV-2 and coronaviruses. Clones were sequenced by immunoSEQ multiplex PCR, and TCRdb holds only the in-frame ones, with some missing. Of approximately 60,000 clones listed, under 95% were seen once; the top ten hold 0.4%. Sequencing input: naive CD4+ T cells from PBMCs. The sample's subset: naive CD4+ T cells isolated by negative enrichment. These receptors came from an adult with COVID-19.

The chain uses TRBV5-4 and TRBJ2-5; 10 positions agree with TRBD2. CDR1 and CDR2 (germline): SGHNT, YYREEE (reference sequence). J gave up 2 bases and V 2 bases, and 9 bases lay outside the gene matches. This CDR3 is built from 17 residues. The CDR3 region has the DNA TGTGCCAGCAGCTTAGGTGGAGGTAGCGGGAGGCAAGAGACCCAGTACTTC. This gives the protein CASSLGGGSGRQETQYF.

V gene TRBV4-1 combines with J gene TRBJ2-6; the match to TRBD1 covers 10 bases. Trimming cost V 1 base and J 5 bases; bases outside gene matches: 14. CDR3 length: 20 residues. Germline CDR1 and CDR2: MGHRA and YSYEKL. CDR3 loop: CASSQVLRDRGGIWANVLTF. The CDR3 region has the DNA TGCGCCAGCAGCCAAGTTCTCCGGGACAGGGGAGGGATCTGGGCCAACGTCCTGACTTTC.

The J gene is TRBJ2-7, the V gene TRBV28, with 12 positions matching TRBD2. Germline values: CDR1 MDHEN, CDR2 SYDVKM. V was pared by 5 bases and J by 3 bases, with 5 bases of the junction left unmatched. The CDR3 is 15 residues long. CDR3 residues: CASSVTSGRGYEQYF. Here the CDR3 DNA reads TGTGCCAGCAGTGTGACTAGCGGGAGAGGCTACGAGCAGTACTTC.

This rearrangement joins TRBV7-8 to TRBJ2-3; unclear D gene. The germline CDR1 and CDR2 sequences are SGHVS and FQNEAQ. The V and J ends lost 3 bases and 1 base respectively, with 11 bases between them. This CDR3 is built from 15 residues. The CDR3 loop is CASSFRSSGTDTQYF. Written as DNA, the CDR3 is TGTGCCAGCAGCTTTAGGAGCAGCGGCACAGATACGCAGTATTTT.

The chain combines TRBV5-4 with TRBJ2-3, with 8 bases matching TRBD1. This CDR3 is 14 amino acids long. The germline gives CDR1 SGHNT, CDR2 YYREEE (reference sequence). The V gene end was trimmed by 5 bases and the J gene end by 4 bases; junction bases not matched to a gene: 6. CDR3 DNA sequence: TGTGCCAGCAGTCAGAGGACAGGGTCAGATACGCAGTATTTT. Its protein is CASSQRTGSDTQYF.

The rearrangement joins TRBV27 to TRBJ1-5, with D unresolved. V dropped 1 base and J dropped 6 bases, with 4 bases sitting between them. Germline-derived CDR1 and CDR2 are MNHEY and SMNVEV (reference sequence). This CDR3 has 12 residues. The CDR3 is CASSLYGQPQHF. CDR3 nucleotide sequence: TGTGCCAGCAGTTTATATGGTCAGCCCCAGCATTTT.

The CDR3 DNA follows: TGTGCCAGCTCCGGAGCAACCAACGGCGAGCAGTACTTC. Translating it yields CASSGATNGEQYF. The chain recombines TRBV18 with TRBJ2-7; D gene uncertain. V shed 6 bases and J shed 6 bases, with 15 bases lying between them. The CDR3 spans 13 residues. Germline loops: CDR1 KGHSH, CDR2 LQKENI.

CDR3 region: CASSSLGGWNTEAFF. As DNA, the CDR3 is TGTGCCAGCAGCTCATTAGGGGGGTGGAACACTGAAGCTTTCTTT. This chain uses TRBV7-9 with TRBJ1-1, with D possibly being TRBD1 (6 bases). There are 15 residues in the CDR3. The V end was cut by 4 bases, the J end by 1 base, with 13 bases between. Looked up from germline, CDR1 is SEHNR and CDR2 is FQNEAQ (reference sequence).

The chain employs TRBV7-2 and TRBJ2-7, with no clear D. The CDR3 has 15 amino acids. Germline CDR1 is SGHTA and CDR2 is FQGNSA. The V end was cut by 0 bases, the J end by 0 bases, with 9 bases between. The CDR3 bases are TGTGCCAGCAGCTTAGCCTCAGATGGCTCCTACGAGCAGTACTTC. Protein sequence: CASSLASDGSYEQYF.

On this clone itself: The junction departs from the called germline gene at one end, perhaps through a read error. V gene TRBV30 combines with J gene TRBJ1-3; TRBD1 matches 8 bases. This CDR3 region has 12 residues. The germline V gene has CDR1 GTSNPN and CDR2 SVGIG (reference sequence). In nucleotides, the CDR3 is TGTGCCTGGAGTGTACGACCCGGACAGGGAAATTTT. It yields the protein CAWSVRPGQGNF.

The chain is built from TRBV28 and TRBJ1-5; 8 bases are shared with TRBD1. The CDR3 consists of 13 residues. CDR1 is MDHEN and CDR2 is SYDVKM in the germline V gene. With 11 bases clipped from V and 7 bases from J, the junction kept 10 bases outside the gene matches. CDR3 nucleotide sequence: TGTGCCGGGGCTGCGACAGGGGTCCAGCCCCAGCATTTT. This gives the protein CAGAATGVQPQHF.

The rearrangement links TRBV28 to TRBJ1-5; D might be TRBD1 (6 bases). This CDR3 is 12 amino acids long. V dropped 7 bases and J dropped 11 bases, with 15 bases sitting between them. Germline V lookup: CDR1 MDHEN, CDR2 SYDVKM. CDR3 in DNA: TGTGCCAGCACAGGGGTACCTATCACCCAGCATTTT. Protein: CASTGVPITQHF.

This clone has just one count. This chain joins TRBV19 and TRBJ2-7; possibly TRBD1 for D (5 bases). Germline CDR1 LNHDA, CDR2 SQIVND (reference sequence). The CDR3 is 14 amino acids. V lost 3 bases to trimming and J lost 5 bases, with 14 bases between them. Written as DNA, the CDR3 is TGTGCCAGTAGTATGGGGCAGGTGGTCGACGAGCAGTACTTC. Translated, it gives CASSMGQVVDEQYF.

The V call is TRBV4-2, the J call TRBJ2-3, with 9 bases identical to TRBD1. V dropped 9 bases and J dropped 2; count of bases not matched to a gene: 9. CDR1 is LGHNA, CDR2 YNFKEQ, per germline. The CDR3 contains 15 residues. The CDR3 reads CASQGQGLITDTQYF. The DNA for the CDR3 is TGTGCCAGTCAGGGACAGGGATTGATCACAGATACGCAGTATTTT.

Written as DNA, the CDR3 is TGTGCCAGCAGCCCACGACTAGCGGGAAGGATAGAGACCCAGTACTTC. Translating it yields CASSPRLAGRIETQYF. The rearrangement joins TRBV9 to TRBJ2-5, with TRBD2 matching 11 bases. The CDR3 extends over 16 amino acids. The ends lost 4 bases at V and 4 bases at J; junction bases unmatched: 9. The germline V gene has CDR1 SGDLS and CDR2 YYNGEE.

The V and J genes are TRBV9 and TRBJ1-3; no definite D call. Germline assignment: CDR1 SGDLS and CDR2 YYNGEE. CDR3 length equals 14 residues. V was clipped by 0 bases and J by 0 bases, with 4 bases between them. Written as DNA, the CDR3 is TGTGCCAGCAGCGTAGGGAGCTCTGGAAACACCATATATTTT. Encoded protein: CASSVGSSGNTIYF.

The chain combines TRBV3-1 (or the pseudogene TRBV3-2) with TRBJ2-3, with TRBD1 identical over 7 bases. J gave up 6 bases and V 1 base, and 7 bases lay outside the gene matches. This CDR3 is 15 amino acids long. CDR1 is LGHDT, CDR2 YNNKEL, per germline (reference sequence). CDR3 DNA: TGTGCCAGCAGCCAAGGACAGGGTGACTGGGATACGCAGTATTTT. Its protein product is CASSQGQGDWDTQYF.

J is TRBJ2-3 and V is TRBV3-1 (or the pseudogene TRBV3-2); TRBD2 agrees at 7 bases. CDR1 LGHDT and CDR2 YNNKEL come from the germline V gene (reference sequence). This CDR3 has 16 amino acids. V shed 5 bases, J shed 5 bases, and the junction held 13 bases outside the gene matches. The CDR3 sequence is CASSTNLAGAVDTQYF. The CDR3 coding sequence is TGTGCCAGCAGCACCAATCTCGCGGGAGCGGTAGATACGCAGTATTTT.

This clone has a single count. The chain carries TRBV9 and TRBJ2-1, with 14 bases aligning to TRBD2. Unmatched junction bases numbered 6, after V lost 0 bases and J lost 4 bases. Germline V gene lookup returns CDR1 SGDLS and CDR2 YYNGEE. This CDR3 contains 18 residues. The CDR3 nucleotides read TGTGCCAGCAGCGTAGAGACTAGCGGGAGGGTACCTTACAATGAGCAGTTCTTC. As protein: CASSVETSGRVPYNEQFF.

The count of this clone is one. This chain joins TRBV24-1 and TRBJ2-1; 7 nucleotides match TRBD1. The CDR3 is 15 residues long. With V trimmed by 4 bases and J by 0 bases, 2 bases remained unmatched. The germline V gene has CDR1 KGHDR and CDR2 SFDVKD. The CDR3 bases are TGTGCCACCAGTGAAACAGGGGCCTCCTACAATGAGCAGTTCTTC. It yields the protein CATSETGASYNEQFF.